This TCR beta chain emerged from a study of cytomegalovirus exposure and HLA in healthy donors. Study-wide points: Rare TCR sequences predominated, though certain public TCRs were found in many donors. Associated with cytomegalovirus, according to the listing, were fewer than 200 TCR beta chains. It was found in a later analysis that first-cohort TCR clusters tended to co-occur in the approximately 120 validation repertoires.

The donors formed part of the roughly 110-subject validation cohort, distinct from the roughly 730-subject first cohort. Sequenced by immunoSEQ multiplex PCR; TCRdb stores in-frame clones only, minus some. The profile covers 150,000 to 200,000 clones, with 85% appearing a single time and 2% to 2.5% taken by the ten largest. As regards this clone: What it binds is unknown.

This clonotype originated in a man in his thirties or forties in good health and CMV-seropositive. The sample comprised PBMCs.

CDR3 DNA sequence: TGTGCCAGCAGTGAAGGGGACAGTCTTGCGGAGACCCAGTACTTC. It is translated as CASSEGDSLAETQYF. The rearrangement joins TRBV2 to TRBJ2-5; 7 bases map to TRBD1. CDR3 length: 15 residues. Germline-derived CDR1 and CDR2 are SNHLY and FYNNEI. V was pared by 1 base and J by 5 bases, with 7 bases of the junction left unmatched.